This TCR beta chain came from a study of chemoradiotherapy in HPV16-positive cancers. The protocol was immunoSEQ multiplex PCR, while the TCRdb copy is restricted to in-frame clones and leaves out a portion. The data hold roughly 28,000 clones, with roughly nine tenths observed a single time. Germline V gene sequence: CDR1 MDHEN, CDR2 SYDVKM. Trimming at V came to 5 bases and at J to 7 bases, leaving 8 bases not matched to a gene. There are 14 residues in the CDR3. This receptor was identified in a human donor with HPV-associated anogenital cancer. Sample: blood, taken from a patient who underwent chemoradiotherapy. V usage is TRBV28 and J usage is TRBJ2-1; 7 bases map to TRBD2. The CDR3: CASSPRTSWNEQFF. The DNA of the CDR3 is TGTGCCAGCAGTCCAAGGACTAGTTGGAATGAGCAGTTCTTC.